These T cell receptor beta chains were read from a single sample in a study of identifying expanded T cells in peripheral blood. TCRdb keeps only in-frame clones here, not all; method: immunoSEQ multiplex PCR. The sample carries some 100,000 clones, around 88% recorded once. Specimen: blood. Every receptor here comes from a person aged 18 to 70 in good health. CDR3s include the opening cysteine and the closing phenylalanine or tryptophan. The D gene is left open where the match is weak. The size entry is marked missing in some rows and otherwise reads once, few, many or a size class.

clone_size,v_call,d_call,j_call,cdr3_aa,cdr3_nt
-,TRBV27,TRBD2,TRBJ2-1,CASGSSGDYNEQFF,TGTGCCAGCGGATCTAGCGGGGACTACAATGAGCAGTTCTTC
-,TRBV10-1,TRBD1,TRBJ2-5,CARHSTGTPETQYF,TGCGCCCGCCATTCGACAGGGACCCCAGAGACCCAGTACTTC
-,TRBV7-8,TRBD1,TRBJ2-1,CASSLARQGVLPAGEQFF,TGTGCCAGCAGCTTAGCGCGCCAGGGGGTTCTCCCGGCCGGCGAGCAGTTCTTC
-,TRBV18,-,TRBJ1-1,CASSSAFNTEAFF,TGTGCCAGCTCATCCGCCTTCAACACTGAAGCTTTCTTT
-,TRBV2,-,TRBJ1-6,CASSLVGNSPLHF,TGTGCCAGCAGTTTGGTCGGCAATTCACCCCTCCACTTT
-,TRBV11-3,-,TRBJ2-3,CASSLQVTDTQYF,TGTGCCAGCAGCTTACAGGTCACAGATACGCAGTATTTT
-,TRBV19,TRBD1,TRBJ1-2,CASSKRRQGGYGYTF,TGTGCCAGTAGTAAGCGACGACAGGGCGGGTATGGCTACACCTTC
-,TRBV29-1,TRBD2,TRBJ2-5,CSVDGTPGTRGGQYF,TGCAGCGTTGATGGTACCCCGGGGACTCGGGGGGGCCAGTACTTC
-,TRBV5-1,TRBD1,TRBJ1-1,CASSPPRLGGDTEAFF,TGCGCCAGCAGCCCCCCCCGACTAGGGGGCGACACTGAAGCTTTCTTT
-,TRBV4-3,-,TRBJ1-4,CASSQDWGQRGYNEKLFF,TGCGCCAGCAGCCAAGATTGGGGCCAACGGGGATATAATGAAAAACTGTTTTTT
-,TRBV7-6,-,TRBJ2-3,CASSPDETDTQYF,TGTGCCAGCAGCCCAGACGAGACAGATACGCAGTATTTT
-,TRBV4-3,TRBD1,TRBJ1-2,CASTPRTDRVGYTF,TGCGCCAGCACCCCTCGAACGGACAGGGTTGGCTACACCTTC
once,TRBV6-6,TRBD1,TRBJ1-2,CASSYSGTGSYGYTF,TGTGCCAGCAGTTACTCTGGGACAGGCTCCTATGGCTACACCTTC
-,TRBV6-5,TRBD1,TRBJ1-2,CASRPGQNYGYTF,TGTGCCAGCAGACCGGGACAGAACTATGGCTACACCTTC
-,TRBV18,-,TRBJ1-1,CASSPAGPSSIRAFF,TGTGCCAGCTCACCAGCGGGACCCTCTTCTATTCGAGCTTTCTTT
-,TRBV4-3,-,TRBJ2-1,CASSRTGYNEQFF,TGCGCCAGCAGCCGAACAGGGTATAATGAGCAGTTCTTC
-,TRBV19,-,TRBJ1-6,CASSIRTADSPLHF,TGTGCCAGTAGTATCCGGACAGCAGATTCACCCCTCCACTTT
-,TRBV11-2,-,TRBJ2-1,CASSSYGGQGRYNEQFF,TGTGCCAGCAGCTCATACGGGGGGCAGGGAAGGTACAATGAGCAGTTCTTC
-,TRBV5-1,-,TRBJ2-3,CASSLVSTDTQYF,TGCGCCAGCAGCTTGGTTAGTACAGATACGCAGTATTTT
-,TRBV28,-,TRBJ1-3,CASTASGNPIYF,TGTGCCAGCACGGCCTCTGGAAACCCCATATATTTT
-,TRBV2,-,TRBJ1-1,CASETGIKTEAFF,TGTGCCAGCGAGACGGGGATTAAAACTGAAGCTTTCTTT
-,TRBV6-5,-,TRBJ2-7,CASRPAGRKGEQYF,TGTGCCAGCAGGCCCGCCGGGCGGAAGGGAGAGCAGTACTTC
-,TRBV5-5,-,TRBJ2-7,CASRSLTGTTYEQYF,TGTGCCAGCAGGTCTCTCACGGGGACAACCTACGAGCAGTACTTC
-,TRBV7-7,-,TRBJ2-3,CASSYRVGGTDTQYF,TGTGCCAGCAGCTATAGGGTCGGGGGCACAGATACGCAGTATTTT
-,TRBV18,-,TRBJ2-3,CASSPSAATDTQYF,TGTGCCAGCTCACCCTCCGCAGCCACAGATACGCAGTATTTT
-,TRBV6-5,TRBD1,TRBJ2-7,CASRPTGMSSYEQYF,TGTGCCAGCAGACCGACAGGGATGAGCTCCTACGAGCAGTACTTC
-,TRBV4-3,-,TRBJ1-1,CASSQEDGRNTEAFF,TGCGCCAGCAGCCAAGAAGACGGCCGTAACACTGAAGCTTTCTTT
-,TRBV15,-,TRBJ2-6,CATSREYGVVAGANVLTF,TGTGCCACCAGCAGAGAGTACGGCGTGGTCGCTGGGGCCAACGTCCTGACTTTC
-,TRBV30,TRBD1,TRBJ2-7,CAWSVLGTGLNEQYF,TGTGCCTGGAGTGTACTGGGGACAGGGTTGAACGAGCAGTACTTC
-,TRBV7-6,-,TRBJ2-5,CASSLAPFVGVGTQYF,TGTGCCAGCAGCTTAGCTCCCTTTGTGGGGGTTGGGACCCAGTACTTC
-,TRBV18,-,TRBJ1-1,CASSPSRALNTEAFF,TGTGCCAGCTCCCCGAGCCGGGCCTTGAACACTGAAGCTTTCTTT
-,TRBV30,-,TRBJ2-3,CAWSHPPLGGGDTQYF,TGTGCCTGGAGCCACCCTCCCTTGGGGGGCGGCGATACGCAGTATTTT
-,TRBV7-9,-,TRBJ1-1,CASSAPPNTEAFF,TGTGCCAGCAGCGCCCCCCCGAACACTGAAGCTTTCTTT
-,TRBV5-6,-,TRBJ2-7,CASSSRMSLSYEQYF,TGTGCCAGCAGCTCAAGAATGTCCCTTTCCTACGAGCAGTACTTC
-,TRBV4-3,-,TRBJ1-3,CASSQEQHSGNTIYF,TGCGCCAGCAGCCAAGAGCAGCATTCTGGAAACACCATATATTTT
-,TRBV7-9,TRBD2,TRBJ2-1,CASSGTSGFYNEQFF,TGTGCCAGCAGCGGGACTAGCGGATTCTACAATGAGCAGTTCTTC
-,TRBV15,-,TRBJ2-3,CATSRDRLSTQYF,TGTGCCACCAGCAGAGATCGGTTGTCCACGCAGTATTTT
-,TRBV11-2,-,TRBJ1-2,CASSLFRGSFRGYTF,TGTGCCAGCAGCTTATTCCGAGGATCGTTTCGCGGCTACACCTTC
-,TRBV5-6,-,TRBJ2-5,CASSYSRGSSWYQETQYF,TGTGCCAGCAGCTATTCAAGGGGATCGAGTTGGTACCAAGAGACCCAGTACTTC
-,TRBV23-1,-,TRBJ1-5,CASSQSVRSNQPQHF,TGCGCCAGCAGTCAATCAGTGAGGAGTAATCAGCCCCAGCATTTT
few,TRBV7-8,-,TRBJ1-6,CASSPEGRPLHF,TGTGCCAGCAGCCCCGAGGGCCGACCCCTCCACTTT
-,TRBV18,TRBD1,TRBJ2-2,CASSVGTGLTGELFF,TGTGCCAGCTCGGTTGGGACAGGACTAACCGGGGAGCTGTTTTTT
few,TRBV23-1,TRBD1,TRBJ1-4,CASRPSPGQLNEKLFF,TGCGCCAGCAGACCTTCTCCGGGACAGTTAAATGAAAAACTGTTTTTT
-,TRBV6-6,-,TRBJ2-7,CASSLLYASSSYEQYF,TGTGCCAGCAGCCTCCTCTACGCCTCAAGCTCCTACGAGCAGTACTTC
-,TRBV19,-,TRBJ2-7,CASSTSVRFYEQYF,TGTGCCAGTAGTACCTCCGTCCGGTTCTACGAGCAGTACTTC
-,TRBV27,-,TRBJ1-2,CASSTRLISVGGRNYGYTF,TGTGCCAGCAGTACGCGATTAATTTCCGTTGGGGGGCGAAACTATGGCTACACCTTC
-,TRBV29-1,-,TRBJ1-4,CSVADGATNEKLFF,TGCAGCGTTGCGGACGGGGCAACTAATGAAAAACTGTTTTTT
-,TRBV11-2,-,TRBJ2-7,CASSLGRNEQYF,TGTGCCAGCAGCTTAGGAAGGAACGAGCAGTACTTC
-,TRBV30,TRBD1,TRBJ1-1,CAWSEYRGTEAFF,TGTGCCTGGAGTGAATACAGGGGCACTGAAGCTTTCTTT